The next 13 T cell receptor beta chains were all read from a single sample in a study of CD8 T cells in Susac syndrome. RNA totalling roughly 0.45 to 1 ug underwent reverse transcription with random hexamers. TCRdb re-analysed the immunoSEQ multiplex PCR reads in MiXCR, keeping a single row per CDR3 protein. The table records 150,000 to 200,000 distinct CDR3 sequences, over 85% of them present only once. The sequenced sample was CD4+ T cells from PBMCs. The receptor source for this set is a human donor in good health.

This rearrangement joins TRBV19 to TRBJ2-7; 8 nucleotides match TRBD1. V was clipped by 5 bases and J by 6 bases; unmatched bases: 6. Germline V lookup: CDR1 LNHDA, CDR2 SQIVND (reference sequence). The CDR3 has 13 residues. CDR3 in DNA: TGTGCCAGTAGTCGGCAGGGGGCGGGCGAGCAGTACTTC. This encodes CASSRQGAGEQYF. Combining the CDR3 with reference TRBV19 and TRBJ2-7 gives the whole variable domain DGGITQSPKYLFRKEGQNVTLSCEQNLNHDAMYWYRQDPGQGLRLIYYSQIVNDFQKGDIAEGYSVSREKKESFPLTVTSAQKNPTAFYLCASSRQGAGEQYFGPGTRLTVT.

The table lists this clonotype with a count of one. The rearrangement links TRBV5-4 to TRBJ2-7, with D possibly being TRBD2 (7 bases). This CDR3 is built from 17 residues. V was clipped by 0 bases and J by 2 bases, with 18 bases between them. Germline CDR1 and CDR2: SGHNT and YYREEE (reference sequence). As DNA, the CDR3 is TGTGCCAGCAGCTTGGTCACCGGCGGGGAGGGGGCCTACGAGCAGTACTTC. It encodes CASSLVTGGEGAYEQYF.

The rearrangement uses TRBV2 and TRBJ1-2; possibly TRBD1 for D (6 bases). This CDR3 is 13 amino acids long. CDR1 is SNHLY, CDR2 FYNNEI, per germline. V was clipped by 3 bases and J by 4 bases, with 9 bases between them. The CDR3, as DNA: TGTGCCAGCAGTGAGACCAGGGGCTATGGCTACACCTTC. This sequence encodes CASSETRGYGYTF.

The V call is TRBV21-1, the J call TRBJ2-7. TRBV21-1 is an annotated pseudogene. This CDR3 has 15 amino acids. This CDR3 reads CASSKCERGMNEQYF. The CDR3 DNA sequence: TGTGCCAGCAGCAAGTGTGAACGGGGTATGAACGAGCAGTACTTC.

The chain's CDR3 is CASSIRAGTRVGEQFF. The CDR3 DNA is TGTGCCAGCAGCATACGAGCCGGGACTAGAGTGGGTGAGCAGTTCTTC. V and J are TRBV5-4 and TRBJ2-1; 8 nucleotides match TRBD2. This CDR3 contains 16 residues. Germline loops: CDR1 SGHNT, CDR2 YYREEE (reference sequence). Unmatched junction bases numbered 15, after V lost 4 bases and J lost 9 bases.

V gene TRBV29-1 combines with J gene TRBJ2-3; 13 nucleotides line up with TRBD2. Germline V gives CDR1 SQVTM, CDR2 ANQGSEA. Germline trimming cut 7 bases from V and 4 bases from J; bases unmatched to any gene: 5. The CDR3 loop spans 14 amino acids. The chain's CDR3 is CSARTSGGSDTQYF. The CDR3 DNA follows: TGCAGCGCCAGGACTAGCGGGGGTTCAGATACGCAGTATTTT.

The J gene is TRBJ2-1, the V gene TRBV29-1; D is uncertain. Trimming removed 8 bases from V and 5 bases from J, with 7 bases in between. Germline CDR1 is SQVTM and CDR2 is ANQGSEA. The CDR3 runs 10 residues. The CDR3 nucleotides are TGCAGCACATCCCACAATGAGCAGTTCTTC. Translated: CSTSHNEQFF.

The V and J genes are TRBV12-3 or TRBV12-4 and TRBJ2-2; D is perhaps TRBD2 (7 bases). V lost 0 bases to trimming and J lost 7 bases, with 12 bases between them. This CDR3 region has 15 residues. The CDR3 region is CASSLAGGRDGELFF. DNA for the CDR3: TGTGCCAGCAGTTTAGCGGGGGGGCGGGACGGGGAGCTGTTTTTT.

DNA of the CDR3: TGCGCCAGCAGCCCGGGACAGGGGTGGAGCACTGAAGCTTTCTTT. Protein: CASSPGQGWSTEAFF. The rearrangement links TRBV5-1 to TRBJ1-1; 10 positions match TRBD1. The V and J ends lost 4 bases and 4 bases, in that order; junction bases with no gene match: 7. The CDR3 totals 15 residues. Germline values: CDR1 SGHRS, CDR2 YFSETQ.

This chain connects TRBV10-3 to TRBJ2-5; 14 bases are shared with TRBD2. V was clipped by 0 bases and J by 4 bases; unmatched bases: 1. Germline V CDR1 and CDR2: ENHRY, SYGVKD. The CDR3 contains 16 residues. The CDR3 DNA follows: TGTGCCATCAGTGAGTCGACTAGCGGGGGGGGAGAGACCCAGTACTTC. It translates to CAISESTSGGGETQYF.

This clonotype has just one count. This rearrangement joins TRBV20-1 to TRBJ2-5; 10 positions agree with TRBD1. CDR3 length equals 15 residues. Germline-derived CDR1 and CDR2 are DFQATT and SNEGSKA (reference sequence). The V segment lost 5 bases and the J segment 4 bases; nucleotides outside the gene matches: 10. The CDR3, as DNA: TGCAGTGCTGTCACTCCCGGACAGGGGGGAGAGACCCAGTACTTC. It is translated as CSAVTPGQGGETQYF.

V gene TRBV6-6 combines with J gene TRBJ1-2; unclear D gene. In germline, CDR1 is MNHNY, CDR2 SVGAGI (reference sequence). V gave up 5 bases and J gave up 0 bases, with 13 bases separating them. The CDR3 consists of 15 residues. The CDR3 loop reads CASSPRAASNYGYTF. The CDR3 DNA sequence: TGTGCCAGCAGTCCCCGAGCGGCGTCTAACTATGGCTACACCTTC.

The chain carries TRBV6-5 and TRBJ2-1; 11 bases fit TRBD2. After removal of 5 bases from V and 10 bases from J, the junction contained 7 bases not matched to a gene. Germline V CDR1 and CDR2: MNHEY, SVGAGI. This CDR3 comprises 14 residues. The CDR3 spells CASSTGTSGLEQFF. For the CDR3, the DNA is TGTGCCAGCAGTACCGGGACTAGCGGCCTCGAGCAGTTCTTC.